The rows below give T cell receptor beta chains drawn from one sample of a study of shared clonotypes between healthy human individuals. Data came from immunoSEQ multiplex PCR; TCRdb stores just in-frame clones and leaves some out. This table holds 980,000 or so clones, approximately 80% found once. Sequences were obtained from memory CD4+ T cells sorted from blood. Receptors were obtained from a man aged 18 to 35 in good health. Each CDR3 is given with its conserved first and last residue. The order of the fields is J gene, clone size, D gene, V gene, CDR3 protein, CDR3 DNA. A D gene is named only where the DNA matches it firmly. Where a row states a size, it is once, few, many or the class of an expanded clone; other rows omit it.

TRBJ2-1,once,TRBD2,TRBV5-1,CASSLSLAGGYNEQFF,TGCGCCAGCAGCTTGAGTCTAGCGGGGGGCTACAATGAGCAGTTCTTC
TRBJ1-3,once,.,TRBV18,CASSPPVGDGGNTIYF,TGTGCCAGCTCACCACCGGTGGGGGACGGTGGAAACACCATATATTTT
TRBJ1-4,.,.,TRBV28,CASSLYGSATNEKLFF,TGTGCCAGCAGTTTATATGGCAGTGCAACTAATGAAAAACTGTTTTTT
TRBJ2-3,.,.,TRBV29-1,CSGETDTDTQYF,TGCAGCGGCGAGACAGACACAGATACGCAGTATTTT
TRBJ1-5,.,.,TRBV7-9,CASSLSAGSSNQPQHF,TGTGCCAGCAGCTTAAGTGCGGGCTCTAGCAATCAGCCCCAGCATTTT
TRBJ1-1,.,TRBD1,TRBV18,CASSPGQGQVLTEAFF,TGTGCCAGCTCACCTGGACAGGGCCAAGTCCTCACTGAAGCTTTCTTT
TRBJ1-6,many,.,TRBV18,CASSPPQGPLHF,TGTGCCAGCTCACCCCCCCAGGGTCCCCTCCACTTT
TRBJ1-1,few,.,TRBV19,CASSISNTEAFF,TGTGCCAGTAGTATATCGAACACTGAAGCTTTCTTT
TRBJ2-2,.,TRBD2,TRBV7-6,CASSGTSGSLGGELFF,TGTGCCAGCAGCGGGACTAGCGGGAGTCTAGGCGGGGAGCTGTTTTTT
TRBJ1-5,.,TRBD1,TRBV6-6,CASSKGQGGLTQHF,TGTGCCAGCAGTAAGGGACAGGGTGGGTTGACCCAGCATTTT
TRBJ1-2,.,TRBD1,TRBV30,CASGTGGYYGYTF,TGTGCTTCCGGGACAGGGGGCTACTATGGCTACACCTTC
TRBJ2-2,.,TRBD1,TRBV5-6,CASSPLQGRGFNTGELFF,TGTGCCAGCAGCCCCCTGCAAGGCAGGGGGTTTAACACCGGGGAGCTGTTTTTT
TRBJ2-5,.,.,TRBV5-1,CASSLGTPSGERETQYF,TGCGCCAGCAGCTTGGGTACCCCCTCAGGGGAACGAGAGACCCAGTACTTC
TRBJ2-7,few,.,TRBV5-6,CASSLNRGGEQYF,TGTGCCAGCAGCTTGAACAGGGGGGGAGAGCAGTACTTC
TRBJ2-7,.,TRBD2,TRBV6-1,CASSATSGGIYEQYF,TGTGCCAGCAGTGCAACTAGCGGGGGGATCTACGAGCAGTACTTC
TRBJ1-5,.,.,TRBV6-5,CASSSSGPQPQHF,TGTGCCAGCAGTAGCTCGGGGCCTCAGCCCCAGCATTTT
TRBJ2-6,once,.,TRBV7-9,CASSLGGGTGANVLTF,TGTGCCAGCAGCTTGGGTGGTGGAACTGGGGCCAACGTCCTGACTTTC
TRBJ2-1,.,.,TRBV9,CASSVDVRADNEQFF,TGTGCCAGCAGCGTAGACGTAAGGGCGGACAATGAGCAGTTCTTC
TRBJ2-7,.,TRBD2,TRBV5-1,CASNLGASGSHEQYF,TGCGCCAGCAATCTGGGGGCTAGCGGGAGCCACGAGCAGTACTTC
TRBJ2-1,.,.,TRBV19,CASSIAGGVYNEQFF,TGTGCCAGTAGTATAGCTGGGGGCGTCTACAATGAGCAGTTCTTC
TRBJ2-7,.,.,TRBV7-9,CASSQPAGGYEQYF,TGTGCCAGCAGCCAACCGGCAGGGGGGTACGAGCAGTACTTC
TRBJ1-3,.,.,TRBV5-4,CASSLALSGNTIYF,TGTGCCAGCAGCTTGGCTCTCTCTGGAAACACCATATATTTT
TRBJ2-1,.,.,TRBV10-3,CAISRTRGEIYNEQFF,TGTGCCATCAGCCGCACGAGGGGTGAGATCTACAATGAGCAGTTCTTC
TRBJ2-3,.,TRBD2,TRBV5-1,CASSSGSTDTQYF,TGCGCCAGCAGTAGCGGGAGCACAGATACGCAGTATTTT
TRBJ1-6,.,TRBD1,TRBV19,CASSPTLQGWNSPLHF,TGTGCCAGTAGTCCAACCCTACAGGGGTGGAATTCACCCCTCCACTTT
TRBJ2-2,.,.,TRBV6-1,CASSESTVGELFF,TGTGCCAGCAGTGAGTCAACAGTCGGGGAGCTGTTTTTT
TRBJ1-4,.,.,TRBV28,CASSFETGSGNEKLFF,TGTGCCAGCAGTTTCGAAACAGGGTCTGGTAATGAAAAACTGTTTTTT
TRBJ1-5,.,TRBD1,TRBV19,CASRPGTGFQPQHF,TGTGCCAGTAGACCCGGGACAGGTTTTCAGCCCCAGCATTTT
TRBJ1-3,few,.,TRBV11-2,CASSLAGGTGNTIYF,TGTGCCAGCAGCTTAGCCGGAGGAACAGGAAACACCATATATTTT
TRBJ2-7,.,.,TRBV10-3,CAISDNARSYEQYF,TGTGCCATCAGTGATAATGCACGGTCCTACGAGCAGTACTTC
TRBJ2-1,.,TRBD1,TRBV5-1,CASRRLQGATGNEQFF,TGCGCCAGCAGAAGATTACAGGGGGCAACGGGCAATGAGCAGTTCTTC
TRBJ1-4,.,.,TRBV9,CASSVDTNEKLFF,TGTGCCAGCAGCGTTGACACTAATGAAAAACTGTTTTTT
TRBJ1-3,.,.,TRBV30,CAWSPPRGLAGNTIYF,TGTGCCTGGAGCCCTCCCCGGGGCCTGGCTGGAAACACCATATATTTT
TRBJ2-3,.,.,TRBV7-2,CASSLAGGPADTQYF,TGTGCCAGCAGCTTAGCGGGGGGGCCGGCAGATACGCAGTATTTT
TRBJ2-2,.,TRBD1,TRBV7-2,CASSFLGQGYTGELFF,TGTGCCAGCAGCTTTTTAGGACAGGGATACACCGGGGAGCTGTTTTTT
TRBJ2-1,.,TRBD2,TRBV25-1,CASSPPVGSGRNEQFF,TGTGCCAGCAGTCCACCGGTCGGTAGCGGGAGAAATGAGCAGTTCTTC
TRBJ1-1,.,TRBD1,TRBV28,CASSPLTGPLTLMNTEAFF,TGTGCCAGCAGTCCCCTGACAGGGCCGCTTACGTTAATGAACACTGAAGCTTTCTTT
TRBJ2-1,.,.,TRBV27,CASSPFRGYIHNEQFF,TGTGCCAGCAGTCCCTTCAGGGGTTACATTCACAATGAGCAGTTCTTC
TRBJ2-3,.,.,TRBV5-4,CASSTPGTRDTQYF,TGTGCCAGCAGCACGCCGGGGACGCGAGATACGCAGTATTTT
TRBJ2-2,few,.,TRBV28,CASKAFSGELFF,TGTGCCAGCAAAGCCTTCAGCGGGGAGCTGTTTTTT
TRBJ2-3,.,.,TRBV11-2,CASSPRFPLSTESTDTQYF,TGTGCCAGCAGCCCGCGGTTCCCTTTATCGACAGAGAGCACAGATACGCAGTATTTT
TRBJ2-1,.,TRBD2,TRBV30,CAWSVGLAGGYNEQFF,TGTGCCTGGAGTGTTGGACTAGCGGGAGGGTACAATGAGCAGTTCTTC
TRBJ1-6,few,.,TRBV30,CAWNEQGRENSPLHF,TGTGCCTGGAATGAGCAGGGCCGGGAGAACTCACCCCTCCACTTT
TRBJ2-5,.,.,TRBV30,CAWSVQRQIQETQYF,TGTGCCTGGAGTGTACAGAGGCAGATACAAGAGACCCAGTACTTC
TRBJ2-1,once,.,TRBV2,CASSELASSYNEQFF,TGTGCCAGCAGTGAACTAGCGTCCTCCTACAATGAGCAGTTCTTC
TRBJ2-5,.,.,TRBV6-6,CASSLKETQYF,TGTGCCAGCAGCTTAAAAGAGACCCAGTACTTC
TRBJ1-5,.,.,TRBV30,CAWSVRSGAQPQHF,TGTGCCTGGAGTGTTCGTTCAGGGGCTCAGCCCCAGCATTTT
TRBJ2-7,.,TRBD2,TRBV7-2,CASSPRLAANSYEQYF,TGTGCCAGCAGCCCCCGACTAGCGGCCAACTCCTACGAGCAGTACTTC
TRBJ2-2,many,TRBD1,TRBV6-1,CASSVHPGQAWTGELFF,TGTGCCAGCAGTGTCCACCCCGGACAGGCGTGGACCGGGGAGCTGTTTTTT
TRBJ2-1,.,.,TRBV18,CASSRVHRAVVNEQFF,TGTGCCAGCTCCAGGGTCCACAGGGCGGTGGTCAATGAGCAGTTCTTC
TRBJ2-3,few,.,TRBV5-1,CASSLDRSTDTQYF,TGCGCCAGCAGCTTGGACAGGAGCACAGATACGCAGTATTTT
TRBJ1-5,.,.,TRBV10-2,CASSDQPGSPNQPQHF,TGCGCCAGCAGTGACCAGCCCGGGTCCCCAAATCAGCCCCAGCATTTT
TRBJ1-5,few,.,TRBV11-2,CASSLDPLMGQPQHF,TGTGCCAGCAGCTTAGACCCCCTTATGGGGCAGCCCCAGCATTTT
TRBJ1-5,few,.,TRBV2,CASRGTEDRQPQHF,TGTGCCAGCAGAGGGACCGAGGATAGACAGCCCCAGCATTTT
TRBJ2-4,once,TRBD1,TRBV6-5,CASSTNRGQVNIQYF,TGTGCCAGCAGTACTAACAGGGGGCAGGTGAACATTCAGTACTTC
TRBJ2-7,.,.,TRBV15,CATSRGTGFSYEQYF,TGTGCCACCAGCAGGGGAACAGGTTTCTCTTACGAGCAGTACTTC
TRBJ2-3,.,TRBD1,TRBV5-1,CASSPGQGGRTDTQYF,TGCGCCAGCAGCCCCGGACAGGGCGGTCGCACAGATACGCAGTATTTT
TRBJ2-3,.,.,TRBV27,CASSLLFTDTQYF,TGTGCCAGCAGTTTACTCTTCACAGATACGCAGTATTTT
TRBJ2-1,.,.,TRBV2,CASSQDRPVYNEQFF,TGTGCCAGCAGTCAAGACAGACCAGTATACAATGAGCAGTTCTTC
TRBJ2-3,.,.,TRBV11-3,CASRLRTESTDTQYF,TGTGCCAGCAGACTAAGGACGGAAAGCACAGATACGCAGTATTTT